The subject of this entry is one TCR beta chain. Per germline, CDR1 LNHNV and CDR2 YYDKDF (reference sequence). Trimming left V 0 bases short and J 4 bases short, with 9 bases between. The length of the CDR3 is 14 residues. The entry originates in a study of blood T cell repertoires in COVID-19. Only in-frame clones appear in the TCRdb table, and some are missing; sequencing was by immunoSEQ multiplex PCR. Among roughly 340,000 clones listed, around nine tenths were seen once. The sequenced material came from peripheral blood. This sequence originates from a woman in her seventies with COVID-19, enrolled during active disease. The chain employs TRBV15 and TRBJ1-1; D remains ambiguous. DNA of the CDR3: TGTGCCACCAGCAGAGATTTCGCTAGCACTGAAGCTTTCTTT. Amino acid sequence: CATSRDFASTEAFF.